This TCR beta chain was identified during a study of molecular identifiers for immune sequencing clone quantification. Only one count was recorded for this clonotype. TCRdb processed the PCR reads anew with MiXCR; each CDR3 protein has one entry. In the table there are under 600,000 distinct CDR3 sequences, less than 30% of which are singletons. Trimming removed 5 bases from V and 2 bases from J, with 13 bases in between. CDR1 is LNHDA, CDR2 SQIVND, per germline (reference sequence). The CDR3 runs to 14 residues. The source of this sequence is a human donor in good health. Some libraries in this study had Jurkat cell RNA spiked in. Sequenced sample: naive CD8+ T cells from blood, with Jurkat cell RNA spiked in. Subset meaning: FACS-sorted CD8+CD4-CCR7+CD45RA+ naive T cells. The V and J genes are TRBV19 and TRBJ2-7; D uncertain. The CDR3 sequence: CASSLGRSPYEQYF. As DNA, the CDR3 is TGTGCCAGTAGTCTCGGAAGGTCTCCCTACGAGCAGTACTTC.